These 12 T cell receptor beta chains were all obtained from the same sample, sequenced in a study of T cells in Graves' hyperthyroidism and ophthalmopathy. RNA transcripts gave rise to amplified TCR beta CDR3 regions. TCR CDR3 underwent first-round RT-PCR with the HTBI primer set. Via MiXCR, TCRdb re-called the multiplex PCR reads, giving one row per CDR3 protein. The repertoire includes about 380,000 distinct CDR3 sequences, roughly 13% of them detected once, and 11% sits in the top ten. Material: blood. These receptors all come from a woman aged 55-70 years with Graves' hyperthyroidism.

This clonotype turned up a few times. The rearrangement uses TRBV28 and TRBJ2-6, with unresolved D. V dropped 6 bases and J dropped 0 bases, with 9 bases sitting between them. Germline CDR1 and CDR2: MDHEN and SYDVKM. The CDR3 sequence is 15 residues long. The CDR3 sequence: CASSQHRSGANVLTF. The CDR3 DNA sequence: TGTGCCAGCAGCCAACACCGCTCTGGGGCCAACGTCCTGACTTTC.

This clonotype occurred many times. The CDR3 nucleotides are TGTGCCAGCAGTCCGGACAACTACAATGAGCAGTTCTTC. Protein product: CASSPDNYNEQFF. The rearrangement links TRBV2 to TRBJ2-1; a weak D match, TRBD1 (5 bases). V lost 5 bases and J lost 3, with 8 bases in between. The CDR3 is 13 residues long. The germline V gene encodes CDR1 SNHLY and CDR2 FYNNEI.

This clonotype was observed a handful of times. This chain joins TRBV29-1 and TRBJ2-6; 8 bases agree with TRBD1. CDR3 length equals 18 residues. V lost 2 bases to trimming and J lost 0 bases; unmatched junction nucleotides: 9. The V gene's germline CDR1 is SQVTM and CDR2 ANQGSEA. The CDR3, as DNA: TGCAGCGTTGAAAGCCGGGACAGGCAGAGCTCTGGGGCCAACGTCCTGACTTTC. Its translation: CSVESRDRQSSGANVLTF.

In its sample, this clonotype was seen many times. The J gene is TRBJ1-1, the V gene TRBV28, with D hard to call. From germline, CDR1 is MDHEN and CDR2 SYDVKM. The length of the CDR3 is 17 residues. The V end lost 2 bases, the J end lost 0 bases, and 16 bases lay between the germline ends. The CDR3 sequence: CASSLPTVKGLNTEAFF. CDR3 sequence (DNA): TGTGCCAGCAGTTTACCCACAGTGAAGGGCTTGAACACTGAAGCTTTCTTT.

This clonotype was recorded at least ten times. The rearrangement uses TRBV20-1 and TRBJ2-7; D gene ambiguous. The CDR3 has 13 amino acids. Germline V gene sequence: CDR1 DFQATT, CDR2 SNEGSKA (reference sequence). Trimming pared 0 bases from V and 3 bases from J, leaving 9 bases between. CDR3 nucleotide sequence: TGCAGTGCTAGAGATGGAAACAGCTACGAGCAGTACTTC. Its protein product is CSARDGNSYEQYF.

This clonotype has a count of ten or more. The CDR3 loop is CSARELSADRTYEQYF. CDR3 nucleotide sequence: TGCAGTGCTAGAGAACTTAGCGCAGACCGCACCTACGAGCAGTACTTC. The chain uses TRBV20-1 and TRBJ2-7; possibly TRBD2 for D (5 bases). The length of the CDR3 is 16 residues. V dropped 0 bases and J dropped 2 bases, with 17 bases sitting between them. Germline V gives CDR1 DFQATT, CDR2 SNEGSKA (reference sequence).

The DNA of the CDR3 is TGTGCCAGCAGTTCTAATACAGGGGTCTACGAGCAGTACTTC. Amino acids: CASSSNTGVYEQYF. The gene calls are TRBV6-5 and TRBJ2-7; TRBD1 agrees at 7 bases. The CDR3 has 14 residues. Losses at the gene ends were 4 bases for V and 3 bases for J; bases not matched to a gene: 6. The germline gives CDR1 MNHEY, CDR2 SVGAGI.

Of note for this clonotype: The junction shows a germline mismatch at one end, possibly a read error. This chain joins TRBV15 and TRBJ2-2; 11 positions agree with TRBD2. CDR1 and CDR2 (germline): LNHNV, YYDKDF (reference sequence). The CDR3 runs 17 residues. Written as DNA, the CDR3 is TGTGCCACCAGCAGGGCTATAGCGGGAGGGAGAACCGGGGAGCCGTTTTTT. This encodes CATSRAIAGGRTGEPFF. Full variable domain (remainder filled in from reference TRBV15 and TRBJ2-2): DAMVIQNPRYQVTQFGKPVTLSCSQTLNHNVMYWYQQKSSQAPKLLFHYYDKDFNNEADTPDNFQSRRPNTSFCFLDIRSPGLGDTAMYLCATSRAIAGGRTGEPFFGEGSRLTVL.

This clonotype was observed a handful of times. The chain employs TRBV6-1 and TRBJ2-1, with 7 positions matching TRBD2. Looked up from germline, CDR1 is MNHNS and CDR2 is SASEGT. V trimming: 6 bases; J trimming: 5 bases; junction bases outside the gene matches: 7. The CDR3 runs 14 residues. The CDR3 spells CASSRLAANNEQFF. CDR3 nucleotides: TGTGCCAGCAGCCGCCTAGCGGCGAACAATGAGCAGTTCTTC.

This chain links TRBV24-1 with TRBJ2-1, with D hard to call. This CDR3 comprises 16 residues. Germline values: CDR1 KGHDR, CDR2 SFDVKD. V was clipped by 3 bases and J by 0 bases, with 11 bases between them. The CDR3 region is CATSDPVKGSYNEQFF. For the CDR3, the DNA is TGTGCCACCAGTGATCCCGTGAAGGGCTCCTACAATGAGCAGTTCTTC.

The chain recombines TRBV2 with TRBJ2-1, with TRBD1 identical over 10 bases. The CDR3 covers 13 residues. CDR1 is SNHLY and CDR2 is FYNNEI in the germline V gene. Trimming took 6 bases from V and 7 from J; bases not matched to a gene: 3. CDR3 in amino acids: CASRRQGANEQFF. The CDR3 DNA is TGTGCCAGCAGACGACAGGGGGCTAATGAGCAGTTCTTC.

Ten or more counts support this clonotype. The genes are TRBV2 and TRBJ2-3; 10 bases agree with TRBD1. The CDR3 runs 14 residues. Germline assignment: CDR1 SNHLY and CDR2 FYNNEI. Unmatched junction bases numbered 4, after V lost 6 bases and J lost 4 bases. The CDR3 DNA sequence: TGTGCCAGCAGCCGGGACAGGGGACCAGATACGCAGTATTTT. It is translated as CASSRDRGPDTQYF.